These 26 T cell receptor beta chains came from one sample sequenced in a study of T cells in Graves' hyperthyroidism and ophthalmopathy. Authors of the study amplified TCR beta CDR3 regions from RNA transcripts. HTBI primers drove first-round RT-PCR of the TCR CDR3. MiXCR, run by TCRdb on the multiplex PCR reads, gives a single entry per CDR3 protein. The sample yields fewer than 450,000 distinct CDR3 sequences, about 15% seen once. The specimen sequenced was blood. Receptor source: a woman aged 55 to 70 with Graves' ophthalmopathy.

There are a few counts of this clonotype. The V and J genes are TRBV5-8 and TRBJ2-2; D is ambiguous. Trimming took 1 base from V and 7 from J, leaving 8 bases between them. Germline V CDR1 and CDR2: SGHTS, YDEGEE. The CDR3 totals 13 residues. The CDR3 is CASSLRRDGELFF. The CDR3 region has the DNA TGTGCCAGCAGCTTGCGTAGGGACGGGGAGCTGTTTTTT.

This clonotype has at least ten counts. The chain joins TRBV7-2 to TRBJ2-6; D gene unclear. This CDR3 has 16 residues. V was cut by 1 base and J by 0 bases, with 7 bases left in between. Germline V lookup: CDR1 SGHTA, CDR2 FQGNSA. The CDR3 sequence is CASSLDRSSGANVLTF. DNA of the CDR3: TGTGCCAGCAGCTTAGACAGAAGCTCTGGGGCCAACGTCCTGACTTTC.

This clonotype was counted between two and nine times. The CDR3: CASSFGAVDTQYF. The CDR3 DNA reads TGTGCCAGCAGTTTTGGAGCGGTGGATACGCAGTATTTT. The chain recombines TRBV28 with TRBJ2-3; a weak D match, TRBD2 (5 bases). The ends were cut back, 3 bases at V and 6 bases at J, with 10 bases in the middle. The CDR3 loop spans 13 amino acids. CDR1 and CDR2 from the germline V gene are MDHEN and SYDVKM.

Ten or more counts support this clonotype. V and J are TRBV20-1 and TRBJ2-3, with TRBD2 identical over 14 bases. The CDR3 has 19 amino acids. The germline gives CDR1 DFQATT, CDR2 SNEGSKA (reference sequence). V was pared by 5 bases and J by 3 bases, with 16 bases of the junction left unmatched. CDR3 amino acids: CSARPLAGLAGVATDTQYF. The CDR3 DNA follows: TGCAGTGCTCGACCCCTGGCGGGACTAGCGGGAGTCGCAACAGATACGCAGTATTTT.

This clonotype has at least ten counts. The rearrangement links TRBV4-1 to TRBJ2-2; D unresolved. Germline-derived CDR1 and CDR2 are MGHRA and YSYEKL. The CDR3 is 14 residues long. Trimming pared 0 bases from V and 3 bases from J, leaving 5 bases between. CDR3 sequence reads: CASSQDSYTGELFF. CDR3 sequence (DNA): TGCGCCAGCAGCCAAGACTCATACACCGGGGAGCTGTTTTTT.

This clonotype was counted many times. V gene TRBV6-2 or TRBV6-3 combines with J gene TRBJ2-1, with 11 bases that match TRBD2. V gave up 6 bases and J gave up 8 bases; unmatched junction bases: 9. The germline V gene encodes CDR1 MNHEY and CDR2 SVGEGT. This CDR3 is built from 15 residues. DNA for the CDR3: TGTGCCAGCAGCCTGGGACTAGCGGTTTGGGATGAGCAGTTCTTC. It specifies CASSLGLAVWDEQFF.

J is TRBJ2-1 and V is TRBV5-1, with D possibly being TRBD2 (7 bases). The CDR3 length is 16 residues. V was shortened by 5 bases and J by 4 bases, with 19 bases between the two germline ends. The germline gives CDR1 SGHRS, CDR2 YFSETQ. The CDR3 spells CASRSTGGANYNEQFF. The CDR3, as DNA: TGCGCCAGCAGATCTACGGGGGGCGCGAATTACAATGAGCAGTTCTTC.

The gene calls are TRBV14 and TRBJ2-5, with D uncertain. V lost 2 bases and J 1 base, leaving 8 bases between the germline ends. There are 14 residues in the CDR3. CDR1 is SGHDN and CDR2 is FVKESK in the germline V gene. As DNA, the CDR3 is TGTGCCAGCAGCCAACGACTGCGCCAAGAGACCCAGTACTTC. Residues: CASSQRLRQETQYF.

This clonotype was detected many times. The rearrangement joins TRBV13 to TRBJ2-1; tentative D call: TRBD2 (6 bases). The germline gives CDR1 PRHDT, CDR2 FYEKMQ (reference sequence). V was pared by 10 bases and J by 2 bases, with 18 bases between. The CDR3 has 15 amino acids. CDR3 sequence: CATEAAGTPYNEQFF. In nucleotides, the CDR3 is TGTGCCACCGAGGCGGCGGGGACTCCCTACAATGAGCAGTTCTTC.

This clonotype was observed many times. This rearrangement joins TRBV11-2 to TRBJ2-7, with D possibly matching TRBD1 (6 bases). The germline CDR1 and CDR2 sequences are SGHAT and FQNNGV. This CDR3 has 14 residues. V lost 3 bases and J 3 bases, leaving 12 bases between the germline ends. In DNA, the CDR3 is TGTGCCAGCAGCTTTTTCACAGGGAACTACGAGCAGTACTTC. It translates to CASSFFTGNYEQYF.

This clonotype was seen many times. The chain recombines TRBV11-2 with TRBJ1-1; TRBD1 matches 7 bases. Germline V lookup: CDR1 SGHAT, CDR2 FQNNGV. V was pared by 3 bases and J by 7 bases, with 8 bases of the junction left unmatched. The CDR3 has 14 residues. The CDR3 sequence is CASSFQTGRGEAFF. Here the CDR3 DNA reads TGTGCCAGCAGCTTTCAGACAGGGAGAGGTGAAGCTTTCTTT.

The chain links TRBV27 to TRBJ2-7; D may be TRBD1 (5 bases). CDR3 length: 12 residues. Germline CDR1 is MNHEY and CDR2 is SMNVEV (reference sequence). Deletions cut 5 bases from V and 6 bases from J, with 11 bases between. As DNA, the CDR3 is TGTGCCAGCAGTGCGACAGCTGCCGAGCAGTACTTC. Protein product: CASSATAAEQYF.

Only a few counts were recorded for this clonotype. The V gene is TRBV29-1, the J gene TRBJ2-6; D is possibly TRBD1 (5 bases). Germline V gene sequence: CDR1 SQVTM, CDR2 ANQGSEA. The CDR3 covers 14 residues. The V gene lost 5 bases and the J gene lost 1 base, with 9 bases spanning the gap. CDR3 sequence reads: CSVPQGSGANVLTF. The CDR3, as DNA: TGCAGCGTTCCGCAGGGTTCTGGGGCCAACGTCCTGACTTTC. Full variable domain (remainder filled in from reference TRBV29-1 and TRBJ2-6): SAVISQKPSRDICQRGTSLTIQCQVDSQVTMMFWYRQQPGQSLTLIATANQGSEATYESGFVIDKFPISRPNLTFSTLTVSNMSPEDSSIYLCSVPQGSGANVLTFGAGSRLTVL.

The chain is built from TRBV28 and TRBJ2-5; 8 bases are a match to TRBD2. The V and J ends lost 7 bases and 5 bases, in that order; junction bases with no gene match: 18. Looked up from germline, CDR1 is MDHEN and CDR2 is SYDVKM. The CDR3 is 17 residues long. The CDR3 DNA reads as TGTGCCAGCACCGACCACCGGGGTAGCGGGAAAGAGGAGACCCAGTACTTC. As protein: CASTDHRGSGKEETQYF.

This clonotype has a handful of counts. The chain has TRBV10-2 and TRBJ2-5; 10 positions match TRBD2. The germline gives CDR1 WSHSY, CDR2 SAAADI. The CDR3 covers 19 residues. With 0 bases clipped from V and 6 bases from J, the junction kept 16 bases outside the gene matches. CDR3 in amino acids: CASSESQGALAGTMKTQYF. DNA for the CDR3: TGCGCCAGCAGTGAGTCCCAGGGGGCACTAGCGGGAACCATGAAGACCCAGTACTTC.

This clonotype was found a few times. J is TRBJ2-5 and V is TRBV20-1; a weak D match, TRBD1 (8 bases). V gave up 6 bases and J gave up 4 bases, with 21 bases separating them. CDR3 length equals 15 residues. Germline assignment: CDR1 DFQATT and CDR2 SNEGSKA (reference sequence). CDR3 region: CSASPAQGGRETQYF. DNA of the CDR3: TGCAGTGCATCCCCGGCACAGGGGGGGAGAGAGACCCAGTACTTC.

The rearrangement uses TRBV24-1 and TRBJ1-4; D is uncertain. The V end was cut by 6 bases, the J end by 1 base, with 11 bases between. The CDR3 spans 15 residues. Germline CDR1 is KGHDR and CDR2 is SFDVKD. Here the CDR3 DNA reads TGTGCCACCAGTCCCCCAGAAGAAACTAATGAAAAACTGTTTTTT. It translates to CATSPPEETNEKLFF.

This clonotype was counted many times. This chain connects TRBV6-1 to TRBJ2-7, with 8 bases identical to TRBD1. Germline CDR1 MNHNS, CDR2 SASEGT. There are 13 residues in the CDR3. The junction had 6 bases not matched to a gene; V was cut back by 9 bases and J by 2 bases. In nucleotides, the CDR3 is TGTGCCAGTGGCCAGGGACAGGCCTACGAGCAGTACTTC. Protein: CASGQGQAYEQYF.

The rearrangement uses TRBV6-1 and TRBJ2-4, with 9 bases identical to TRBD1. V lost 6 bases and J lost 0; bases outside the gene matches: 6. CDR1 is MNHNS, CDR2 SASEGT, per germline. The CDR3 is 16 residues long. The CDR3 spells CASRIDRGIAKNIQYF. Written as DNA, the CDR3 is TGTGCCAGCAGGATTGACAGGGGGATAGCCAAAAACATTCAGTACTTC.

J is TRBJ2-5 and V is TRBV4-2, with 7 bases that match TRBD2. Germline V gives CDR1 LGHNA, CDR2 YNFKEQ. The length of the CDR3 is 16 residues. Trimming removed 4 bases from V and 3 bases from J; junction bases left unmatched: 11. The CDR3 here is CASSRSQGGPEETQYF. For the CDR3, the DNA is TGTGCCAGCAGCCGATCCCAGGGAGGGCCTGAAGAGACCCAGTACTTC.

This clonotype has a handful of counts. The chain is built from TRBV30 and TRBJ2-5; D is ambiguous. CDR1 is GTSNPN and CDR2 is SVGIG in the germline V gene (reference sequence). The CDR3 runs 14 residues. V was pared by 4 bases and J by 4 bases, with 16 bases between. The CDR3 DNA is TGTGCCTGGACCCGAAGGACCTCGGGAGAGACCCAGTACTTC. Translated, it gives CAWTRRTSGETQYF.

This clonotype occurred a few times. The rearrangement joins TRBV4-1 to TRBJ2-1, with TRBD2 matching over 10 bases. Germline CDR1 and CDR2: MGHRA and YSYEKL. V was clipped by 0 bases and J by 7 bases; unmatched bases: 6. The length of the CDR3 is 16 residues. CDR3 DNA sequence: TGCGCCAGCAGCCAAGACCGACTAGCGGGTAGGAATGAGCAGTTCTTC. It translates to CASSQDRLAGRNEQFF.

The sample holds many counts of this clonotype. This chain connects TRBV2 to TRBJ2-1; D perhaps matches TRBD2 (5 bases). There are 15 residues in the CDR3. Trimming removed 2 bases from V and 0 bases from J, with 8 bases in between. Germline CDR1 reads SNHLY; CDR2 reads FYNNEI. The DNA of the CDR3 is TGTGCCAGCAGTGAAAGGAGGAGCTCCTACAATGAGCAGTTCTTC. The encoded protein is CASSERRSSYNEQFF.

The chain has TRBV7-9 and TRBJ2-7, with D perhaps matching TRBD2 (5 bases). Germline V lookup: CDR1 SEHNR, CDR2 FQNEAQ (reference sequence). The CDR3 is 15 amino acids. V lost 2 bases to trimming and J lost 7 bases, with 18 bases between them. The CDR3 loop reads CASSLSFGIYNEQYF. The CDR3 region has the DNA TGTGCCAGCAGCTTAAGCTTCGGGATCTACAATGAGCAGTACTTC.

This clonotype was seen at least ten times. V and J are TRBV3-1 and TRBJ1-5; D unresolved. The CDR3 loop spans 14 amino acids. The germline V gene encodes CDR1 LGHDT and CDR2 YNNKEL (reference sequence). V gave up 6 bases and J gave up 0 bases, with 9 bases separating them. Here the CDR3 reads CASSLTPSNQPQHF. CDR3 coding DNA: TGTGCCAGCAGTCTGACACCTAGCAATCAGCCCCAGCATTTT.

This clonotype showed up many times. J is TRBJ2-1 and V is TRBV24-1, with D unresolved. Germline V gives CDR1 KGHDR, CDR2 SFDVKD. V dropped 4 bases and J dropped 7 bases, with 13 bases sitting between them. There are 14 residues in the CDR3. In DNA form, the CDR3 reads TGTGCCACCAGTGACTCTATACTCAGGAATGAGCAGTTCTTC. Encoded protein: CATSDSILRNEQFF.